These T cell receptor beta chains were read from a single sample in a study of STAT5B mutations in CD4+ large granular lymphocyte leukemia. Method: immunoSEQ multiplex PCR; TCRdb's copy keeps in-frame clones and lacks some. The sample has around 31,000 clones, 72% seen once. The source material was CD4+ T cells from blood buffy coats. These receptor sequences come from a human donor in good health. The conserved cysteine and the conserved F or W are not part of the CDR3 here. The order of the fields is CDR3 length, V gene, CDR3 protein.

>13|TRBV5-4
ASSQQTAAKNIQY
>13|TRBV9
ASSYTGGEGQPQH
>14|TRBV7-2
ASSLGAPTSGNTIY
>12|TRBV5-4
ASSSRGGTDTQY
>13|TRBV18
ASSPTPEADTEAF
>13|TRBV6-6
ASSYPTGDGTEAF
>14|TRBV7-9
ASSPPGLDPVYTQY
>9|TRBV7-8
ASSLQETQY
>13|TRBV7-9
ASRTTGGSYNEQF
>13|TRBV5-1
ASSLGRLAGNTIY
>12|TRBV5-6
ASNYRQGSTEAF
>10|TRBV7-9
ASSISGNTIY